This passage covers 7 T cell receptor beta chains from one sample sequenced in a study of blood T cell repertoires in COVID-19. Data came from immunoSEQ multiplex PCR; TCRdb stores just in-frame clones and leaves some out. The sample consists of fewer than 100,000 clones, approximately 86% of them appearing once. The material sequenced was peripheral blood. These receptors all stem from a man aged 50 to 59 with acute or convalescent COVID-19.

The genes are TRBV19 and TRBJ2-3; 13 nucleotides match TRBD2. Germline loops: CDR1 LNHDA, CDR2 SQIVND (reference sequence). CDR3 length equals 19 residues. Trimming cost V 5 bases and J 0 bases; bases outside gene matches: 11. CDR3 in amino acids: CASSARLAGGRRSTDTQYF. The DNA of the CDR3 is TGTGCCAGTAGTGCGCGACTAGCGGGAGGTCGTCGGAGCACAGATACGCAGTATTTT.

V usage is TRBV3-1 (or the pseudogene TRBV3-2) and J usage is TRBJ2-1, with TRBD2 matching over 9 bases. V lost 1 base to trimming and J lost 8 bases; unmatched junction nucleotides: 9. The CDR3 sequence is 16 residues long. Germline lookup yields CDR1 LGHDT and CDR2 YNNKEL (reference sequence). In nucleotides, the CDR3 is TGTGCCAGCAGCCAAGGAGGCGGGAGGGCCAGGGATGAGCAGTTCTTC. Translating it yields CASSQGGGRARDEQFF.

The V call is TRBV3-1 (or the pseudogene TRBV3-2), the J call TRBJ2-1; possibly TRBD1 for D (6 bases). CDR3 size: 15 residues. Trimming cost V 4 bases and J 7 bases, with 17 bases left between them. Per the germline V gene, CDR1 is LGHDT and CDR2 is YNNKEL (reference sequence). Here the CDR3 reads CASSLRDIRANEQFF. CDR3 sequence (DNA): TGTGCCAGCAGCCTCCGGGACATTAGGGCAAATGAGCAGTTCTTC.

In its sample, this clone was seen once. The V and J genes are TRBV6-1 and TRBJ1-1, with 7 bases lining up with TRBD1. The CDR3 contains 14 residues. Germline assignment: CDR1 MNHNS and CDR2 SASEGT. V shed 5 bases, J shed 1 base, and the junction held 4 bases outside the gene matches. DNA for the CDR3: TGTGCCAGCAGTACGGGACAGACGAACACTGAAGCTTTCTTT. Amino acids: CASSTGQTNTEAFF.

DNA for the CDR3: TGTGCCAGCAGTTACGGGCGAAGCCAAGAGACCCAGTACTTC. It is translated as CASSYGRSQETQYF. J is TRBJ2-5 and V is TRBV6-5; D not certain. The ends were cut back, 2 bases at V and 1 base at J, with 8 bases in the middle. The germline gives CDR1 MNHEY, CDR2 SVGAGI. This CDR3 has 14 amino acids.

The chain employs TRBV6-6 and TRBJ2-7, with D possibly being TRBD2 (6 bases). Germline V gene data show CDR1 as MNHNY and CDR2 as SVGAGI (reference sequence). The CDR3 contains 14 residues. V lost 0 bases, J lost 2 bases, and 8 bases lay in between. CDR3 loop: CASSYSTRPYEQYF. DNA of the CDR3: TGTGCCAGCAGTTACTCGACTAGACCCTACGAGCAGTACTTC.

This CDR3 reads CATSDFGGDTQYF. CDR3 DNA sequence: TGTGCCACCAGTGATTTCGGGGGGGATACGCAGTATTTT. V and J are TRBV24-1 and TRBJ2-3; 7 nucleotides line up with TRBD2. The CDR3 runs 13 residues. V gave up 1 base and J gave up 6 bases; unmatched junction bases: 0. Germline V CDR1 and CDR2: KGHDR, SFDVKD.